The sequence of this T cell receptor beta chain was determined in a study of a mutant IDH1 vaccine in newly diagnosed glioma (dated by TCRdb to about 2021). Regarding the study in general: Eight vaccinations were administered to patients in weeks 1, 3, 5, 7, 11, 15, 19 and 23, corresponding to visits V03 through V10. Vaccination was initiated 4-6 weeks after radiotherapy alone, or concurrently with temozolomide cycles in the chemotherapy-containing groups. Prior to enrollment, patients had been given standard therapy consisting of radiotherapy alone, temozolomide alone, or radiochemotherapy with temozolomide, with the combination given to most patients. Peripheral blood was collected at six visits: V03 (baseline), V05, V07, V10, V12 and V13. Of the approximately 35 treated patients, about 60% were male and approximately 40% were female, and the mean age was 40.4 years. Longitudinal TCRB deep sequencing was performed for about two dozen treated patients wherever samples were available for exploratory analyses.

This clone has only one observation. No cognate antigen has been identified for it. No per-base quality is available; no much larger clone lies one base away. The library was prepared using the immunoSEQ multiplex PCR assay. The hsTCRB Kit was used according to the manufacturer's protocol to amplify rearranged TCR beta chain sequences. TCRB libraries were sequenced on an Illumina MiSeq. As for the authors' bioinformatics: The kit vendor's proprietary platform handled demultiplexing, trimming and gene mapping. In TCRdb, the immuneACCESS table is reduced to in-frame sequences with V and J assigned. These tables do not hold every clone; where another copy was compared, an unresolved V gene accounts for under half, and the others remain unexplained. Clone size and the V and J calls come from that table; the DNA yielded D and trimming. This sample has 12,000 or so clones in its table, and around nine tenths of those were observed once. Roughly 6% of the sample belongs to the ten largest clones.

The sample's time point, from its label and the paper: week 5, during vaccination. A 20-mer mutant IDH1 peptide at 300 micrograms in Montanide made up each vaccine dose, which was injected subcutaneously together with topical imiquimod. The donors had newly diagnosed IDH1-mutant astrocytomas of WHO grade 3 or 4 that showed loss of nuclear ATRX. The samples were drawn from NOA16, a multicentre, single-arm, open-label phase I trial in Germany that tested a mutant IDH1 peptide vaccine in humans for the first time. Genomic DNA for TCRB sequencing was isolated from EDTA blood with the DNeasy Blood and Tissue Kit. There are 15 amino acids in the CDR3, from cysteine to phenylalanine inclusive. This entry keeps only the CDR3 DNA: 45 bases, framed from base 1. The germline V gene supplies CDR1 SGHRS and CDR2 YFSETQ. Trimming removed 5 bases from V and 7 bases from J; the gene matches leave 10 bases unexplained.

The research as a whole found: Vaccine-induced immune responses across multiple MHC alleles were detected in approximately 93% of patients. The authors noted that analyses of patient blood samples could not be reproduced because of sample limitations. No apparent relationship was observed between pseudoprogression and alterations in the top peripheral T cell clonotypes detected by TCRB sequencing. Availability determined which PBMC samples were chosen for TCRB deep sequencing.

The V and J segments used are TRBV5-1 and TRBJ2-2; 8 junctional bases match TRBD1. The clonotype was recovered from a woman aged 40 to 50 with glioma. Some clones in this sample may be carry-over from other donors' samples. The source was PBMCs, collected from a glioma patient whose treatment included an IDH1 peptide vaccine. The CDR3 region: CASSFGQGIIGELFF. The nucleotide sequence is TGCGCCAGCAGTTTCGGACAGGGTATAATCGGGGAGCTGTTTTTT.